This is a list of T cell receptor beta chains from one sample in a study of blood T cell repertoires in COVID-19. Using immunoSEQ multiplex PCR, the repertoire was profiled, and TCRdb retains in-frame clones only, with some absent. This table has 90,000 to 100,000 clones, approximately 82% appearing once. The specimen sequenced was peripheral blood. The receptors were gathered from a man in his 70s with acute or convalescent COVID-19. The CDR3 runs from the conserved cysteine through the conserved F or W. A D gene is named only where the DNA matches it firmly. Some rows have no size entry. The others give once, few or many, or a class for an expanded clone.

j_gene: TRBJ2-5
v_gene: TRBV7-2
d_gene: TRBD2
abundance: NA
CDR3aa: CASSLVPSGMGWETQYF
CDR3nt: TGTGCCAGCAGCTTAGTCCCTAGCGGGATGGGTTGGGAGACCCAGTACTTC

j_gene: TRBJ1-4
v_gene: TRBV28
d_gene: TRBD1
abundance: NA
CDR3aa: CASSLLGRGATNEKLFF
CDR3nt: TGTGCCAGCAGTTTATTGGGCAGGGGGGCGACTAATGAAAAACTGTTTTTT

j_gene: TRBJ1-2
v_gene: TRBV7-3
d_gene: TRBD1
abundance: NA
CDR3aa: CASSQDRGPYYGYTF
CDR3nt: TGTGCCAGCAGCCAGGACAGGGGCCCCTACTATGGCTACACCTTC

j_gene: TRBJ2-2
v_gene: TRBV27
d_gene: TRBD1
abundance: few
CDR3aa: CASSRRQGYNGELFF
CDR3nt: TGTGCCAGCAGTCGACGACAGGGGTATAACGGGGAGCTGTTTTTT

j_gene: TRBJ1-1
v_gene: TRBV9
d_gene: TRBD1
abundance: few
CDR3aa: CASRRTGDNTEAFF
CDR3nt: TGTGCCAGCAGGAGAACAGGGGATAACACTGAAGCTTTCTTT

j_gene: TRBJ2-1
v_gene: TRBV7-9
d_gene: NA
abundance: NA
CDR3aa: CASSSPEVGGQFF
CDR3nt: TGTGCCAGCAGCTCTCCAGAGGTCGGGGGGCAGTTCTTC

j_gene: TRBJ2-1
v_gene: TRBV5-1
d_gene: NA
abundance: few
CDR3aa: CASSATGSSSYNEQFF
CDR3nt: TGCGCCAGCAGCGCCACAGGTTCGAGCTCCTACAATGAGCAGTTCTTC

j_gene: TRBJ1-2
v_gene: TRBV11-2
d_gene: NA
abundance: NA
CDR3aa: CASSLINGYTF
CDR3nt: TGTGCCAGCAGCTTAATAAATGGCTACACCTTC

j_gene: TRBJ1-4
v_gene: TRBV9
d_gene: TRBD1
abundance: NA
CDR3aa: CASSAHPGQPNEKLFF
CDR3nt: TGTGCCAGCAGCGCCCACCCGGGACAGCCTAATGAAAAACTGTTTTTT

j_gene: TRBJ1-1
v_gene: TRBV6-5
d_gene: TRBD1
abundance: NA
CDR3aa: CASSYGTANTEAFF
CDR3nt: TGTGCCAGCAGTTACGGGACAGCGAACACTGAAGCTTTCTTT

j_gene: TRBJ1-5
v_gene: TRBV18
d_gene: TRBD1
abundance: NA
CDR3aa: CASSPDRVGQPQHF
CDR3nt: TGTGCCAGCTCACCAGACAGGGTCGGTCAGCCCCAGCATTTT

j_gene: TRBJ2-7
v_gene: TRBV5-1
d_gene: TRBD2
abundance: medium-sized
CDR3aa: CASSLGRLADYEQYF
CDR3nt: TGCGCCAGCAGCTTGGGACGGCTAGCGGACTACGAGCAGTACTTC

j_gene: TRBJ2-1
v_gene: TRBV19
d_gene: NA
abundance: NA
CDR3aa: CASSMGWGRGPRFSYNEQFF
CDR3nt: TGTGCCAGTAGTATGGGTTGGGGCAGGGGCCCTAGATTCTCCTACAATGAGCAGTTCTTC

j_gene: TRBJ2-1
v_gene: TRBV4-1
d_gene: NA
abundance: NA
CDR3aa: CASSQEGMGLSYNEQFF
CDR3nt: TGCGCCAGCAGCCAAGAGGGAATGGGACTCTCCTACAATGAGCAGTTCTTC

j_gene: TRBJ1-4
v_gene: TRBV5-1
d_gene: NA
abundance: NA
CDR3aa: CASSPVAATNEKLFF
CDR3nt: TGCGCCAGCAGCCCCGTCGCAGCAACTAATGAAAAACTGTTTTTT

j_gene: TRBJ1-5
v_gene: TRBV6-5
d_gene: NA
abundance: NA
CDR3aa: CASSNEFLKNQPQHF
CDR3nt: TGTGCCAGCAGTAACGAGTTCTTGAAAAATCAGCCCCAGCATTTT

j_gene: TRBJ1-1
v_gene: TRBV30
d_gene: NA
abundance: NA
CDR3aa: CAWSPRTVNTEAFF
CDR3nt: TGTGCCTGGAGTCCTCGGACAGTGAACACTGAAGCTTTCTTT

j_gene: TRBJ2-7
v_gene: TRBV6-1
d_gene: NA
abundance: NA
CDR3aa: CASSETGVSYEQYF
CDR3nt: TGTGCCAGCAGTGAGACGGGAGTAAGCTACGAGCAGTACTTC

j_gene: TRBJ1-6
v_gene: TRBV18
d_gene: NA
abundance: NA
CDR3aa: CASSPLEVNSPLHF
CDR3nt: TGTGCCAGCTCACCACTGGAGGTCAATTCACCCCTCCACTTT

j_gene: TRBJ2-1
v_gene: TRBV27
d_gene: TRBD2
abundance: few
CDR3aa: CASSFSSQRGYNEQFF
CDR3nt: TGTGCCAGCAGTTTTAGCTCCCAGCGGGGTTACAATGAGCAGTTCTTC

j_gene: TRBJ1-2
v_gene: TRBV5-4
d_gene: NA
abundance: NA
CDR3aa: CASVKDTSYGYTF
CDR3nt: TGTGCCAGCGTAAAGGACACTTCCTATGGCTACACCTTC

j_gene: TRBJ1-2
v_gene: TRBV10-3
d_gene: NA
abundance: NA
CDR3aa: CAISEQNSYTF
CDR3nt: TGTGCCATCAGTGAACAGAACTCCTACACCTTC

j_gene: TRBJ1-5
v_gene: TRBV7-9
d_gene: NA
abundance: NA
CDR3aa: CASSYTGDQPQHF
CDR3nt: TGTGCCAGCAGCTACACAGGTGATCAGCCCCAGCATTTT

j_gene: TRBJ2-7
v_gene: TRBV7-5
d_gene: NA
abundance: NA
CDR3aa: CARGQNYEQYF
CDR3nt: TGTGCCAGGGGACAGAACTACGAGCAGTACTTC

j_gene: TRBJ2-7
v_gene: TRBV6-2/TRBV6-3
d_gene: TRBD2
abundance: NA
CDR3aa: CASSYPPSSGRSFYEQYF
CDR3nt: TGTGCCAGCAGTTACCCTCCTTCTAGCGGGAGAAGTTTCTACGAGCAGTACTTC

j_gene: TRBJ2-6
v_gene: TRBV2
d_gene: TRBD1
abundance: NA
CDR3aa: CARETGQGYSGANVLTF
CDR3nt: TGTGCCAGAGAGACGGGACAGGGGTACTCTGGGGCCAACGTCCTGACTTTC

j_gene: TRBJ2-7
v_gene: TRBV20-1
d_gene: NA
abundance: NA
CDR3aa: CSASGGVGEQYF
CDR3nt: TGCAGTGCTAGTGGCGGCGTGGGCGAGCAGTACTTC

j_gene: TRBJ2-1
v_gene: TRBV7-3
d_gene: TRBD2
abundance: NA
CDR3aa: CASSLTPPRTSGYNEQFF
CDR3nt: TGTGCCAGCAGCTTAACCCCTCCTAGGACTAGCGGGTACAATGAGCAGTTCTTC

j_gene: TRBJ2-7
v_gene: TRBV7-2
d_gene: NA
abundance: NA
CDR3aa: CASSLVPLDSYSYEQCF
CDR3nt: TGTGCCAGCAGCTTAGTCCCCCTGGACAGCTACTCCTACGAGCAGTGCTTC

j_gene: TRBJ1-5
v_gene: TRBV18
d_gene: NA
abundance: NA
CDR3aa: CASSLRQANQPQHF
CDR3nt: TGTGCCAGCTCACTCCGACAGGCTAATCAGCCCCAGCATTTT

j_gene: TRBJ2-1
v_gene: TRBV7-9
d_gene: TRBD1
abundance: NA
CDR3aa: CASSSGQGFTNEQFF
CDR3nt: TGTGCCAGCAGCTCCGGACAGGGCTTTACTAATGAGCAGTTCTTC

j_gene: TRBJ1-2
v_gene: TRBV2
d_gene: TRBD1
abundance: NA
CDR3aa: CASSGGGYYGYTF
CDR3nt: TGTGCCAGCAGTGGAGGGGGCTACTATGGCTACACCTTC

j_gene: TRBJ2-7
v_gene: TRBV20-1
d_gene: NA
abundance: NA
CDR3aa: CSLSGDYEQYF
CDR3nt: TGCAGTCTCTCTGGAGACTACGAGCAGTACTTC

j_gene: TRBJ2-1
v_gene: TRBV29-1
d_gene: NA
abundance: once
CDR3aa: CSVSRGAYNEQFF
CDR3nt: TGCAGCGTTTCCAGGGGAGCCTACAATGAGCAGTTCTTC

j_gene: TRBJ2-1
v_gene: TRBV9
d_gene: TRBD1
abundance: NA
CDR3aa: CASSVNPGQAQFF
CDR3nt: TGTGCCAGCAGCGTAAACCCGGGACAGGCTCAGTTCTTC

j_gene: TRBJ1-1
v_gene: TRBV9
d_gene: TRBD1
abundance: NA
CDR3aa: CASSVVGQLNTEAFF
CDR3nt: TGTGCCAGCAGCGTAGTGGGACAGCTAAACACTGAAGCTTTCTTT

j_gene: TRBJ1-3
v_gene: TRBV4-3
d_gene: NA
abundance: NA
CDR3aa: CASSQEMTGSWDTIYF
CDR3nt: TGCGCCAGCAGCCAAGAGATGACTGGCTCCTGGGACACCATATATTTT

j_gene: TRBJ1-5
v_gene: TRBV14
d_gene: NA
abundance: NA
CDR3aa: CASSQAVNQPQHF
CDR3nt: TGTGCCAGCAGCCAGGCAGTCAATCAGCCCCAGCATTTT

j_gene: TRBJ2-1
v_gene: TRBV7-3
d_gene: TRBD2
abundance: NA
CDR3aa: CASSISSGGYNEQFF
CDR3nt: TGTGCCAGCAGCATTTCTAGCGGGGGGTACAATGAGCAGTTCTTC

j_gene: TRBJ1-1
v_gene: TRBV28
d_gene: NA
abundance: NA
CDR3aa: CATQSPGTPNTEAFF
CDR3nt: TGTGCCACCCAATCCCCGGGGACACCGAACACTGAAGCTTTCTTT

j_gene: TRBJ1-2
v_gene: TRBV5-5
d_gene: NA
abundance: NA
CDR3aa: CASSLVAKSYGYTF
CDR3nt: TGTGCCAGCAGCTTGGTGGCAAAGTCCTATGGCTACACCTTC

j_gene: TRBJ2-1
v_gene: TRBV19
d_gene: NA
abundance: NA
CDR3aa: CASSIVGATGNEQFF
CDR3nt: TGTGCCAGTAGTATTGTGGGGGCGACGGGCAATGAGCAGTTCTTC

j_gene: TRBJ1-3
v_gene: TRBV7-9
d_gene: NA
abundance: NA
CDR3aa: CASSETVSGNTIYF
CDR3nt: TGTGCCAGCAGCGAGACAGTCTCTGGAAACACCATATATTTT

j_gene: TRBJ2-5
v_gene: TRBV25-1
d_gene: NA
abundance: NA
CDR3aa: CASSGENSGGARGETQYF
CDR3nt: TGTGCCAGCAGTGGGGAGAACAGCGGAGGGGCCAGAGGAGAGACCCAGTACTTC

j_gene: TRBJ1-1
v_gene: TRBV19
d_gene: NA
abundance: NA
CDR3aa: CASSFQGGHTEAFF
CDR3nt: TGTGCCAGTAGTTTCCAGGGTGGGCACACTGAAGCTTTCTTT

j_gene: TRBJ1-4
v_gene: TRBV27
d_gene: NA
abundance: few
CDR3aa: CASSRGLGAGDEKLFF
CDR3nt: TGTGCCAGCAGCCGCGGGTTGGGGGCGGGTGATGAAAAACTGTTTTTT

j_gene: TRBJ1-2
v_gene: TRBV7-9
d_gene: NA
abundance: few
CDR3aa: CASSLAAGDNGYTF
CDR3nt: TGTGCCAGCAGCTTAGCGGCAGGGGATAATGGCTACACCTTC

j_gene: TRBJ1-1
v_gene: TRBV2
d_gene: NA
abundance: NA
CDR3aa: CASSYITNTEAFF
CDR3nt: TGTGCCAGCAGTTACATAACAAACACTGAAGCTTTCTTT

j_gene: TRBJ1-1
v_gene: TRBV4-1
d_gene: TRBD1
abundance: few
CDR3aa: CASSQGDRGLLYTEAFF
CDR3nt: TGCGCCAGCAGCCAAGGGGACAGGGGGCTCCTATACACTGAAGCTTTCTTT

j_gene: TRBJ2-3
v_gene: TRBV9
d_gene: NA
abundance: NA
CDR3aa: CASSVDGSTDTQYF
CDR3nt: TGTGCCAGCAGCGTAGACGGTAGCACAGATACGCAGTATTTT

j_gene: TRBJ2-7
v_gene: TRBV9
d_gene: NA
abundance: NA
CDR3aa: CASSVDPTDSSYEQYF
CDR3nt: TGTGCCAGCAGCGTAGACCCGACCGACAGCTCCTACGAGCAGTACTTC